The 10 T cell receptor beta chains listed next were all sequenced from one sample in a study of blood T cells in healthy people across ages. The use of a sample-barcoded 5' primer and a J-beta primer mix characterized a second PCR of roughly 7 to 11 cycles. TCRdb passed the 5' RACE reads through MiXCR, listing each CDR3 protein once. The sample lists roughly 1.5 million distinct CDR3 sequences; 35% to 45% were seen once. The sequenced material came from blood. The receptors shown here come from a woman between 18 and 30 years old in good health.

The chain joins TRBV4-1 to TRBJ2-7, with D unclear. The CDR3 is made up of 17 amino acids. The V end lost 1 base, the J end lost 0 bases, and 16 bases lay between the germline ends. The germline V gene encodes CDR1 MGHRA and CDR2 YSYEKL. CDR3 region: CASSQVETGQSSYEQYF. The CDR3 DNA reads as TGCGCCAGCAGCCAAGTTGAAACCGGCCAGAGCTCCTACGAGCAGTACTTC.

Notes on this clonotype: Its ends do not fully match the called genes, so a read error is possible. This chain connects TRBV4-3 to TRBJ2-3; the match to TRBD1 covers 7 bases. CDR1 LGHNA and CDR2 YSLEER come from the germline V gene. The CDR3 length is 15 residues. The CDR3 sequence is CASSRHRDSQDTRYF. As DNA, the CDR3 is TGCGCCAGCAGCCGACACCGGGACAGTCAAGATACGCGGTATTTT.

This chain's CDR3 is CASSNSPGDGNTEAFF. CDR3 coding DNA: TGTGCCAGCAGTAACAGTCCAGGGGACGGGAACACTGAAGCTTTCTTT. The gene calls are TRBV6-9 and TRBJ1-1; TRBD1 might be the D (6 bases). This CDR3 has 16 residues. Germline-derived CDR1 and CDR2 are MNHGY and SVAAGI. The germline V and J ends were trimmed by 5 bases and 1 base, with 17 bases remaining between them.

The chain combines TRBV9 with TRBJ1-2; D remains ambiguous. CDR1 and CDR2 (germline): SGDLS, YYNGEE. The CDR3 is made up of 15 amino acids. V was trimmed by 0 bases and J by 4 bases, leaving 13 bases between them. This CDR3 is CASSVGARTLYGYTF. CDR3 nucleotide sequence: TGTGCCAGCAGCGTAGGCGCTCGTACTCTCTATGGCTACACCTTC.

This clonotype was observed many times. The V call is TRBV5-1, the J call TRBJ2-7, with D hard to call. Trimming took off 4 bases at V and 1 base at J, with 9 bases between the two ends. This CDR3 region has 13 residues. Germline-derived CDR1 and CDR2 are SGHRS and YFSETQ. The CDR3 nucleotides are TGCGCCAGCAGCAAGCCAAGTTCCTACGAGCAGTACTTC. This sequence encodes CASSKPSSYEQYF.

The J gene is TRBJ1-4, the V gene TRBV6-4; D not resolved. Trimming cost V 8 bases and J 4 bases, with 5 bases left between them. Per the germline V gene, CDR1 is MRHNA and CDR2 is SNTAGT. CDR3 length equals 11 residues. CDR3 in DNA: TGTGCCAGCGCCCGTAATGAAAAACTGTTTTTT. Its protein product is CASARNEKLFF.

This clonotype was observed a few times. This sequence joins TRBV20-1 and TRBJ1-2; 8 positions agree with TRBD1. The CDR3 length is 14 residues. Germline-derived CDR1 and CDR2 are DFQATT and SNEGSKA (reference sequence). Unmatched junction bases numbered 7, after V lost 3 bases and J lost 4 bases. In DNA, the CDR3 is TGCAGTGCTAGCCGAGGGGACAGGAGCTATGGCTACACCTTC. Translated: CSASRGDRSYGYTF.

This clonotype was seen ten or more times. The rearrangement joins TRBV5-1 to TRBJ2-3; a weak D match, TRBD1 (6 bases). V lost 0 bases to trimming and J lost 2 bases, with 13 bases between them. The germline V gene has CDR1 SGHRS and CDR2 YFSETQ. The CDR3 contains 16 residues. CDR3 sequence: CASSLGGTGITDTQYF. CDR3 sequence (DNA): TGCGCCAGCAGCTTGGGGGGAACAGGGATCACAGATACGCAGTATTTT.

CDR3 loop: CASSPLPGLQASYEQYF. The CDR3 bases are TGTGCCAGCTCACCGTTGCCCGGTCTCCAGGCCTCCTACGAGCAGTACTTC. The genes are TRBV18 and TRBJ2-7; D call uncertain. The CDR3 is 17 residues long. Germline V gene sequence: CDR1 KGHSH, CDR2 LQKENI. V gave up 3 bases and J gave up 0 bases, with 18 bases separating them.

This clonotype turned up a few times. The chain employs TRBV7-2 and TRBJ2-3; D not certain. The CDR3 runs to 13 residues. The V and J ends lost 3 bases and 6 bases respectively, with 10 bases between them. Germline V lookup: CDR1 SGHTA, CDR2 FQGNSA. CDR3 in DNA: TGTGCCAGCAGCTTGGTGACTCGGGATACGCAGTATTTT. The encoded protein is CASSLVTRDTQYF. Based on the CDR3 plus reference TRBV7-2 and TRBJ2-3, the full variable domain is GAGVSQSPSNKVTEKGKDVELRCDPISGHTALYWYRQSLGQGLEFLIYFQGNSAPDKSGLPSDRFSAERTGGSVSTLTIQRTQQEDSAVYLCASSLVTRDTQYFGPGTRLTVL.